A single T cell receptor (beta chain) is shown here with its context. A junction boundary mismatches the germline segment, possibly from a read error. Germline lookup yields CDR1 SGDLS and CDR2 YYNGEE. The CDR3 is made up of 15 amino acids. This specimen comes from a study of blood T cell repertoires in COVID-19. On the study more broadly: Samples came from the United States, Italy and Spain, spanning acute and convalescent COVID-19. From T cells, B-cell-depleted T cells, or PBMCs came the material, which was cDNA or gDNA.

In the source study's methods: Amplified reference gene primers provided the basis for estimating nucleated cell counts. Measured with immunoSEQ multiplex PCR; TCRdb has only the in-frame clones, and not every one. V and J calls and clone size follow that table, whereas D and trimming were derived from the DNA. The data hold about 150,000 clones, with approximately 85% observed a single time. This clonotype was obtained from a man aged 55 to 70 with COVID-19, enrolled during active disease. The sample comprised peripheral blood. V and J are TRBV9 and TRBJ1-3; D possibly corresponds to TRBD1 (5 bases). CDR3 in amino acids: CASSVTTVPGDTIYF. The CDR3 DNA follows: TGTGCCAGCAGCGTAACGACAGTCCCTGGAGACACCATATATTTT. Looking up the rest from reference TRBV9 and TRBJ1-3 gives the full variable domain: DSGVTQTPKHLITATGQRVTLRCSPRSGDLSVYWYQQSLDQGLQFLIQYYNGEERAKGNILERFSAQQFPDLHSELNLSSLELGDSALYFCASSVTTVPGDTIYFGEGSWLTVV.